The 22 T cell receptor beta chains below were found in one sample sequenced in a study of T cell changes during pregnancy in multiple sclerosis. The protocol was immunoSEQ multiplex PCR, while the TCRdb copy is restricted to in-frame clones and leaves out a portion. Of about 56,000 clones in the sample, 90% were seen once. This material consisted of peripheral blood, taken in the first trimester of pregnancy. The receptors derive from a female donor in good health, enrolled as a control in a pregnancy study.

The gene calls are TRBV15 and TRBJ2-5; weak D call: TRBD2 (6 bases). V was shortened by 1 base and J by 5 bases, with 11 bases between the two germline ends. The V gene's germline CDR1 is LNHNV and CDR2 YYDKDF (reference sequence). There are 14 residues in the CDR3. DNA of the CDR3: TGTGCCACCAGCAGAGGGCGGGGAAGGGAGACCCAGTACTTC. Protein: CATSRGRGRETQYF. Full variable domain (outside the CDR3, taken from reference TRBV15 and TRBJ2-5): DAMVIQNPRYQVTQFGKPVTLSCSQTLNHNVMYWYQQKSSQAPKLLFHYYDKDFNNEADTPDNFQSRRPNTSFCFLDIRSPGLGDTAMYLCATSRGRGRETQYFGPGTRLLVL.

The V call is TRBV7-9, the J call TRBJ2-6; D remains ambiguous. The V and J ends lost 5 bases and 0 bases respectively, with 14 bases between them. The CDR3 has 17 amino acids. Looked up from germline, CDR1 is SEHNR and CDR2 is FQNEAQ (reference sequence). The CDR3 DNA reads TGTGCCAGCAGCCCTTTCCGGGTTTCCTCTGGGGCCAACGTCCTGACTTTC. Translating it yields CASSPFRVSSGANVLTF.

The chain employs TRBV28 and TRBJ2-7; 8 nucleotides agree with TRBD2. The CDR3 extends over 15 amino acids. V gave up 5 bases and J gave up 0 bases; unmatched junction bases: 6. Germline CDR1 MDHEN, CDR2 SYDVKM. CDR3 DNA sequence: TGTGCCAGCAGTCGGACTAGCCTAGGCTCCTACGAGCAGTACTTC. As protein: CASSRTSLGSYEQYF.

The chain links TRBV13 to TRBJ1-1; weak D call: TRBD1 (5 bases). This CDR3 is built from 13 residues. Trimming removed 5 bases from V and 10 bases from J, with 17 bases in between. Per the germline V gene, CDR1 is PRHDT and CDR2 is FYEKMQ (reference sequence). CDR3 amino acids: CASSRTPIIGAFF. CDR3 nucleotides: TGTGCCAGCAGCCGGACACCCATTATCGGAGCTTTCTTT.

The rearrangement joins TRBV6-5 to TRBJ1-5; 8 positions agree with TRBD1. Trimming at V came to 5 bases and at J to 4 bases, leaving 7 bases not matched to a gene. The germline V gene encodes CDR1 MNHEY and CDR2 SVGAGI. This CDR3 spans 15 amino acids. The CDR3 loop is CASSGAGQGNQPQHF. The CDR3 DNA reads as TGTGCCAGCAGTGGGGCCGGACAGGGAAATCAGCCCCAGCATTTT.

This chain joins TRBV11-2 and TRBJ2-5, with 8 bases aligning to TRBD1. The V gene's germline CDR1 is SGHAT and CDR2 FQNNGV. This CDR3 spans 15 amino acids. J gave up 3 bases and V 10 bases, and 13 bases lay outside the gene matches. This chain's CDR3 is CATGRGTGGKETQYF. CDR3 sequence (DNA): TGTGCCACGGGCCGCGGGACAGGTGGTAAAGAGACCCAGTACTTC. Full variable domain (remainder filled in from reference TRBV11-2 and TRBJ2-5): EAGVAQSPRYKIIEKRQSVAFWCNPISGHATLYWYQQILGQGPKLLIQFQNNGVVDDSQLPKDRFSAERLKGVDSTLKIQPAKLEDSAVYLCATGRGTGGKETQYFGPGTRLLVL.

The rearrangement uses TRBV2 and TRBJ1-1; possibly TRBD1 for D (6 bases). This CDR3 is built from 15 residues. V was pared by 8 bases and J by 4 bases, with 20 bases between. Looked up from germline, CDR1 is SNHLY and CDR2 is FYNNEI. CDR3 coding DNA: TGTGCCAGCTCCTCCGGGGCAGGGGCACCCACTGAAGCTTTCTTT. It translates to CASSSGAGAPTEAFF.

This clone showed up just once. The gene calls are TRBV7-9 and TRBJ2-1, with a tentative D call TRBD2 (5 bases). Germline V lookup: CDR1 SEHNR, CDR2 FQNEAQ (reference sequence). This CDR3 spans 11 amino acids. V lost 11 bases, J lost 7 bases, and 12 bases lay in between. The CDR3 nucleotides read TGTGCCTCTGAGGGTACGAATGAGCAGTTCTTC. It codes for CASEGTNEQFF.

The chain couples TRBV19 to TRBJ2-3; no clear D gene. The CDR3 runs to 13 residues. The germline V gene has CDR1 LNHDA and CDR2 SQIVND (reference sequence). V was trimmed by 3 bases and J by 8 bases, leaving 12 bases between them. Here the CDR3 DNA reads TGTGCCAGTAGTATCACTTCATCCGCTACGCAGTATTTT. Its protein is CASSITSSATQYF. Based on the CDR3 plus reference TRBV19 and TRBJ2-3, the full variable domain is DGGITQSPKYLFRKEGQNVTLSCEQNLNHDAMYWYRQDPGQGLRLIYYSQIVNDFQKGDIAEGYSVSREKKESFPLTVTSAQKNPTAFYLCASSITSSATQYFGPGTRLTVL.

The rearrangement uses TRBV14 and TRBJ2-7, with 9 bases that match TRBD1. The CDR3 has 13 amino acids. V lost 6 bases and J lost 7; bases outside the gene matches: 7. CDR1 is SGHDN and CDR2 is FVKESK in the germline V gene. CDR3 sequence (DNA): TGTGCCAGCAGTCGGGACAGGGCGGGAGAGCAGTACTTC. Its translation is CASSRDRAGEQYF.

J is TRBJ2-5 and V is TRBV18; D is ambiguous. The length of the CDR3 is 13 residues. Germline CDR1 and CDR2: KGHSH and LQKENI. V was cut by 2 bases and J by 2 bases, with 6 bases left in between. The CDR3 protein is CASSPDIQETQYF. CDR3 bases: TGTGCCAGCTCACCAGACATACAAGAGACCCAGTACTTC.

This rearrangement joins TRBV19 to TRBJ2-1; perhaps TRBD1 as D (5 bases). V was pared by 5 bases and J by 7 bases, with 21 bases between. The CDR3 consists of 16 residues. Germline V gene data show CDR1 as LNHDA and CDR2 as SQIVND (reference sequence). The CDR3 reads CASSPWAGSLWNEQFF. The CDR3, as DNA: TGTGCCAGTAGTCCTTGGGCAGGGTCCCTTTGGAATGAGCAGTTCTTC.

A single count supports this clone. The rearrangement links TRBV2 to TRBJ1-4, with D perhaps matching TRBD1 (6 bases). The CDR3 covers 19 residues. The V end was cut by 4 bases, the J end by 3 bases, with 24 bases between. Germline CDR1 and CDR2: SNHLY and FYNNEI. The CDR3 region has the DNA TGTGCCAGCAGTGGGGCTTATAGAGACATGGGGGGGCCTAATGAAAAACTGTTTTTT. It is translated as CASSGAYRDMGGPNEKLFF.

The chain is built from TRBV5-1 and TRBJ2-3, with 9 bases lining up with TRBD2. CDR3 length: 18 residues. Trimming removed 0 bases from V and 6 bases from J; junction bases left unmatched: 14. The germline V gene encodes CDR1 SGHRS and CDR2 YFSETQ. For the CDR3, the DNA is TGCGCCAGCAGCTTGGGCGGTGCGGGGGGGCTGATATCCGATACGCAGTATTTT. Translation: CASSLGGAGGLISDTQYF.

The CDR3 reads CASSPDRDSYNEQFF. The CDR3 DNA follows: TGTGCCAGCAGTCCCGACAGGGACTCCTACAATGAGCAGTTCTTC. The rearrangement links TRBV6-5 to TRBJ2-1; 7 bases align to TRBD1. Trimming took 5 bases from V and 0 from J; bases not matched to a gene: 4. The CDR3 loop spans 15 amino acids. The germline CDR1 and CDR2 sequences are MNHEY and SVGAGI.

The V and J genes are TRBV5-4 and TRBJ2-3; D gene unclear. The germline V and J ends were trimmed by 0 bases and 4 bases, with 6 bases remaining between them. This CDR3 is 13 amino acids long. Germline CDR1 reads SGHNT; CDR2 reads YYREEE (reference sequence). CDR3 sequence (DNA): TGTGCCAGCAGCTTGGCCCGTCCAGATACGCAGTATTTT. This sequence encodes CASSLARPDTQYF.

A note on this clone: An end of the junction differs from the germline gene, which may be a read error. The rearrangement links TRBV7-8 to TRBJ1-3; 9 bases map to TRBD1. Per the germline V gene, CDR1 is SGHVS and CDR2 is FQNEAQ. The CDR3 spans 15 residues. This CDR3 is CASSLEGGQGDTRNF. The CDR3 DNA is TGTGCCAGCAGCTTAGAGGGGGGACAGGGAGACACAAGGAATTTT. Full variable domain (remainder filled in from reference TRBV7-8 and TRBJ1-3): GAGVSQSPRYKVAKRGQDVALRCDPISGHVSLFWYQQALGQGPEFLTYFQNEAQLDKSGLPSDRFFAERPEGSVSTLKIQRTQQEDSAVYLCASSLEGGQGDTRNFGEGSWLTVV.

This clone has just a few counts. The rearrangement joins TRBV5-1 to TRBJ1-1; D is unclear. The CDR3 sequence is 14 residues long. CDR1 and CDR2 from the germline V gene are SGHRS and YFSETQ. V shed 0 bases and J shed 4 bases, with 10 bases lying between them. The CDR3 DNA reads as TGCGCCAGCAGCTTGGACACCGAGGGCACTGAAGCTTTCTTT. Its translation is CASSLDTEGTEAFF. Complete variable domain (other parts from reference TRBV5-1 and TRBJ1-1): KAGVTQTPRYLIKTRGQQVTLSCSPISGHRSVSWYQQTPGQGLQFLFEYFSETQRNKGNFPGRFSGRQFSNSRSEMNVSTLELGDSALYLCASSLDTEGTEAFFGQGTRLTVV.

The V call is TRBV5-1, the J call TRBJ2-2, with 8 bases that match TRBD2. The CDR3 is 15 residues long. The junction had 4 bases not matched to a gene; V was cut back by 1 base and J by 5 bases. Germline V gives CDR1 SGHRS, CDR2 YFSETQ. The CDR3 here is CASSLTSGGTGELFF. The DNA for the CDR3 is TGCGCCAGCAGCTTGACTAGCGGTGGTACCGGGGAGCTGTTTTTT. The variable domain in full, with the rest retrieved from reference TRBV5-1 and TRBJ2-2, is KAGVTQTPRYLIKTRGQQVTLSCSPISGHRSVSWYQQTPGQGLQFLFEYFSETQRNKGNFPGRFSGRQFSNSRSEMNVSTLELGDSALYLCASSLTSGGTGELFFGEGSRLTVL.

The V gene is TRBV5-1, the J gene TRBJ1-2; 7 bases fit TRBD1. CDR1 and CDR2 from the germline V gene are SGHRS and YFSETQ. Trimming took 0 bases from V and 8 from J; bases not matched to a gene: 10. The CDR3 is 15 residues long. This CDR3 is CASSLESRQGEGYTF. CDR3 in DNA: TGCGCCAGCAGCTTGGAATCGCGGCAGGGGGAGGGCTACACCTTC.

The chain joins TRBV9 to TRBJ2-7, with D possibly matching TRBD1 (5 bases). The germline V and J ends were trimmed by 0 bases and 1 base, with 8 bases remaining between them. Germline values: CDR1 SGDLS, CDR2 YYNGEE. The CDR3 totals 14 residues. Here the CDR3 reads CASSVEQVSYEQYF. CDR3 DNA sequence: TGTGCCAGCAGCGTAGAACAGGTTTCCTACGAGCAGTACTTC.

The chain is built from TRBV18 and TRBJ2-7; TRBD1 matches at 9 bases. The junction had 8 bases not matched to a gene; V was cut back by 0 bases and J by 5 bases. This CDR3 contains 16 residues. CDR1 is KGHSH, CDR2 LQKENI, per germline. CDR3 amino acids: CASSPPTGQGVNEQYF. In nucleotides, the CDR3 is TGTGCCAGCTCACCACCAACGGGACAGGGAGTAAACGAGCAGTACTTC.